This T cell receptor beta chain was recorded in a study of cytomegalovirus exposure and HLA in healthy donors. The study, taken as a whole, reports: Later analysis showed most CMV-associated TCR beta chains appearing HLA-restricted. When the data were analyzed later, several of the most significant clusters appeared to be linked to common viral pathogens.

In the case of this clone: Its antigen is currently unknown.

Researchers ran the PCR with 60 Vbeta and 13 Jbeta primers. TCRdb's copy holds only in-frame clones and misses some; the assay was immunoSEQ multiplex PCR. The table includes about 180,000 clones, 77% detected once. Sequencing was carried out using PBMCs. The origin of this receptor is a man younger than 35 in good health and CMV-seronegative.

The CDR3 sequence is CASSLRQGSYEQYF. DNA of the CDR3: TGTGCCAGCAGTTTACGACAGGGGAGCTACGAGCAGTACTTC. The chain joins TRBV6-5 to TRBJ2-7; 8 bases match TRBD1. Germline CDR1 and CDR2: MNHEY and SVGAGI. The CDR3 loop spans 14 amino acids. V was clipped by 4 bases and J by 3 bases; unmatched bases: 5.